What follows describes a single TCR beta chain. Generated by immunoSEQ multiplex PCR, the TCRdb table keeps only in-frame clones and is missing some. The sample has fewer than 150,000 clones; approximately 86% are singletons. The sample is drawn from a study of cytomegalovirus exposure and HLA in healthy donors. CDR3 length: 14 residues. Germline CDR1 GTSNPN, CDR2 SVGIG (reference sequence). The trim removed 2 bases at V and 2 bases at J, leaving 6 bases unmatched. The genes are TRBV30 and TRBJ2-7; 7 bases line up with TRBD2. This clonotype originated in a woman aged 18-29 years in good health and CMV-seropositive. Material for sequencing was PBMCs. As DNA, the CDR3 is TGTGCCTGGAGTCCAGGGACTACCGCCTACGAGCAGTACTTC. This gives the protein CAWSPGTTAYEQYF.